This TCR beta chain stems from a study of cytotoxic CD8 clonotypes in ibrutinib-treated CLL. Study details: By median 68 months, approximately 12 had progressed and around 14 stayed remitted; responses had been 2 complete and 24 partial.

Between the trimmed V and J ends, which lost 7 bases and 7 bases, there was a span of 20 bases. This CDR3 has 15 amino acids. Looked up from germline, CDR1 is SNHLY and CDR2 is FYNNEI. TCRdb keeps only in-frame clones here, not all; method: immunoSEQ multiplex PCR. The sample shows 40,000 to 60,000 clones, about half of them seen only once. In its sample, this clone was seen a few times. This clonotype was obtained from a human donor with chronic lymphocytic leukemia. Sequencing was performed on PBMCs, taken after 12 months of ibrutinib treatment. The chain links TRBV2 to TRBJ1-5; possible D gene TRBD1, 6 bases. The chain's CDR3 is CASTQTGGRMQPQHF. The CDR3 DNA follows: TGTGCCAGCACTCAGACAGGAGGAAGGATGCAGCCCCAGCATTTT.